This TCR beta chain was profiled in a study of cytomegalovirus exposure and HLA in healthy donors. As for this clone: Its matching antigen is unknown.

PCR involved 60 Vbeta and 13 Jbeta primers. Clones were read by immunoSEQ multiplex PCR, and TCRdb kept only the in-frame ones, dropping some. The sample consists of about 200,000 clones, 82% of them appearing once. Notes on the study in general: Sequencing depth roughly uniform across donors was assumed in presence/absence analyses. In a later analysis, V- and J-gene trimming of beta chains associated with a DCLRE1C missense variant, replicated independently.

The sequenced material came from PBMCs. The TCR comes from a woman younger than 30 in good health and CMV-seronegative.

In nucleotides, the CDR3 is TGTGCCAGCACCAGAGTAGGGGCCACTGAAGCTTTCTTT. Translation gives CASTRVGATEAFF. The chain joins TRBV7-9 to TRBJ1-1; a weak D match, TRBD1 (5 bases). Germline V CDR1 and CDR2: SEHNR, FQNEAQ (reference sequence). V was pared by 7 bases and J by 4 bases, with 13 bases between. The CDR3 consists of 13 residues.